This TCR beta chain appears in the sequencing data of a study of T cell clonotyping in hematopoietic cell transplantation. Germline assignment: CDR1 GTSNPN and CDR2 SVGIG (reference sequence). Between the trimmed V and J ends, which lost 4 bases and 2 bases, there was a span of 12 bases. CDR3 length: 13 residues. On this clone itself: Antigen: not known.

Study-wide points: Few recipient clonotypes overlapped donors; over 97% were de novo at given depth. Recipient TCR diversity dropped after transplant; expanded clonotypes rose from day 30 to 180.

Clones were read by immunoSEQ multiplex PCR, and TCRdb kept only the in-frame ones, dropping some. The sample has some 7,000 clones; about 90% are singletons. Specified time point: recipient sample about 28 days before transplant, after cytoreduction. This receptor was obtained from a man between 25 and 39 years old with acute myeloid leukemia. Some clones in this sample may be carry-over from other donors' samples. The chain has TRBV30 and TRBJ2-7; either TRBD1 or TRBD2 may supply D (6 bases each). Specimen: peripheral blood mononuclear cells, collected before stem cell transplant. The CDR3 protein is CAWNARGPYEQYF. Here the CDR3 DNA reads TGTGCCTGGAATGCTCGGGGGCCCTACGAGCAGTACTTC.